Shown below are 31 T cell receptor beta chains from a single sample sequenced in a study of T cell clonality in common variable immunodeficiency. General study points: Common variable immunodeficiency TCR beta sequences reportedly had fewer deletions and N-nucleotide insertions.

Some clones are missing from TCRdb's copy, which holds only in-frame ones; the method was immunoSEQ multiplex PCR. The sample counts 25,000 to 35,000 clones, none seen once; the ten largest own around 5.4%. The antigens of these receptors remain unknown. Input material: peripheral blood mononuclear cells. These TCRs come from a human donor with common variable immunodeficiency.

The covered CDR3 bases are TGTGCCAGCAGCTTATACAGGGCGAACACTGAA. This codes for CASSLYRANTE. From start to end, the CDR3 is CASSLYRANTEAFF. The genes are TRBV7-2 and TRBJ1-1, with a weak D call TRBD1 (6 bases). The read ends 3 residues before the CDR3 terminus; that terminus is restored from the germline J gene. V lost 2 bases, J lost 1 base, and 8 bases lay in between. The germline gives CDR1 SGHTA, CDR2 FQGNSA. The CDR3 spans 14 residues.

This clone is labeled as medium-sized. The read is 3 residues too short to cover the CDR3 end, so that end is filled in from the germline J gene. The chain employs TRBV18 and TRBJ1-6, with 9 bases that match TRBD1. V lost 3 bases, J lost 10 bases, and 7 bases stayed unmatched. Germline values: CDR1 KGHSH, CDR2 LQKENI. The CDR3 totals 15 residues. Partial CDR3 DNA: TGTGCCAGCTCACCGGACAGGGGCTCCAGGTCACCC. It yields the protein CASSPDRGSRSP. The full CDR3 sequence reads CASSPDRGSRSPLHF. Drawing the rest from reference TRBV18 and TRBJ1-6, the complete variable domain is NAGVMQNPRHLVRRRGQEARLRCSPMKGHSHVYWYRQLPEEGLKFMVYLQKENIIDESGMPKERFSAEFPKEGPSILRIQQVVRGDSAAYFCASSPDRGSRSPLHFGNGTRLTVT.

This clone has only a few counts. The read gets to within 3 residues of the CDR3 end, and the germline J gene fills in the rest. This chain connects TRBV7-9 to TRBJ1-6, with a possible D match to TRBD1 (5 bases). The CDR3 has 15 amino acids. V lost 4 bases to trimming and J lost 7 bases, with 14 bases between them. Germline CDR1 reads SEHNR; CDR2 reads FQNEAQ (reference sequence). The DNA read from the CDR3 is TGTGCCAGCAGCTGGGGGGGGACTGAGAATTCACCC. It translates to CASSWGGTENSP. Given in full, the CDR3 is CASSWGGTENSPLHF.

Worth noting for this clone: Read data end 3 residues before the CDR3 end; the end is taken from the germline J gene. This chain joins TRBV19 and TRBJ2-7; tentative D call: TRBD1 (6 bases). V lost 6 bases to trimming and J lost 1 base, with 13 bases between them. Germline V lookup: CDR1 LNHDA, CDR2 SQIVND (reference sequence). This CDR3 is built from 14 residues. The CDR3: CASSVSDSSYEQYF. Incomplete CDR3 DNA: TGTGCCAGTAGCGTCTCGGACAGTTCCTACGAG.

The sample holds many counts of this clone. The sequenced fragment ends 3 residues before the CDR3 boundary, so the rest is inferred from the germline J gene. This chain uses TRBV7-2 with TRBJ2-5; tentative D call: TRBD2 (7 bases). There are 15 residues in the CDR3. V lost 5 bases to trimming and J lost 5 bases, with 18 bases between them. Germline V CDR1 and CDR2: SGHTA, FQGNSA. CDR3 DNA (partial): TGTGCCAGCAGCGGGCTCCAGGGGACTATTGAGACC. It translates to CASSGLQGTIET. The CDR3 in full is CASSGLQGTIETQYF.

This clone was picked up a small number of times. Sequencing ends 3 residues short of the CDR3 end; the germline J gene provides the rest. The rearrangement joins TRBV2 to TRBJ1-2, with D possibly matching TRBD1 (5 bases). In germline, CDR1 is SNHLY, CDR2 FYNNEI. The CDR3 loop spans 13 amino acids. The CDR3: CASSEGGVTGYTF. The sequenced CDR3 bases are TGTGCCAGCAGTGAAGGGGGGGTGACCGGC.

This clone was observed at least ten times. The CDR3 extends 3 residues past the end of the read, so its final part is completed from the germline J gene. The chain links TRBV19 to TRBJ2-3; TRBD2 might be the D (6 bases). The ends were cut back, 1 base at V and 3 bases at J, with 11 bases in the middle. CDR3 length: 15 residues. Germline V gives CDR1 LNHDA, CDR2 SQIVND (reference sequence). The CDR3 loop is CASSIGLAMTDTQYF. The CDR3 bases that were read are TGTGCCAGTAGTATAGGGCTAGCGATGACAGATACG.

With respect to this clone: The observed sequence ends 3 residues before the CDR3 terminus, with the missing tail filled in from the germline J gene. V usage is TRBV6-1 and J usage is TRBJ2-2; possibly TRBD1 for D (6 bases). This CDR3 is built from 15 residues. Per the germline V gene, CDR1 is MNHNS and CDR2 is SASEGT. The germline V and J ends were trimmed by 3 bases and 4 bases, with 12 bases remaining between them. Partial CDR3 DNA: TGTGCCAGCAGTGATTGGACAGCACGCACCGGGGAG. Residues: CASSDWTARTGE. The complete CDR3 reads CASSDWTARTGELFF.

This clone was seen only a few times. The CDR3 end lies 3 residues beyond the end of the read and is filled in from the germline J gene. The V call is TRBV5-1, the J call TRBJ2-7, with D hard to call. Per germline, CDR1 SGHRS and CDR2 YFSETQ. This CDR3 region has 11 residues. The V gene lost 3 bases and the J gene lost 3 bases, with 4 bases spanning the gap. Partial CDR3 DNA: TGCGCCAGCAGCTACAGCTACGAG. Translated, it gives CASSYSYE. The whole CDR3 protein is CASSYSYEQYF.

This clone was counted many times. The read terminates 3 residues before the CDR3 end, so the remaining end is supplied by the germline J gene. The rearrangement joins TRBV27 to TRBJ1-6; maybe TRBD1 (5 bases). Trimming left V 6 bases short and J 9 bases short, with 9 bases between. Germline V gene sequence: CDR1 MNHEY, CDR2 SMNVEV (reference sequence). The CDR3 is 12 residues long. Partial CDR3 DNA: TGTGCCAGCAGAACCGGGGGTTCACCC. Its protein product is CASRTGGSP. The entire CDR3 is CASRTGGSPLHF.

There are many counts of this clone. The CDR3 end is not reached by the read, which stops 3 residues before it; the germline J gene fills it in. V gene TRBV29-1 combines with J gene TRBJ2-2, with 9 positions matching TRBD1. V trimming: 4 bases; J trimming: 5 bases; junction bases outside the gene matches: 14. The germline V gene has CDR1 SQVTM and CDR2 ANQGSEA. This CDR3 region has 17 residues. The CDR3 sequence: CSVGPPSGQGRTGELFF. The CDR3 bases that were read are TGCAGCGTTGGCCCCCCCTCGGGACAGGGTAGAACCGGGGAG.

This clone was detected a few times. Read sequence stops 3 residues before the CDR3 end, and the germline J gene provides the missing end. V and J are TRBV7-2 and TRBJ1-5; TRBD1 might be the D (5 bases). The CDR3 runs to 12 residues. The germline V gene has CDR1 SGHTA and CDR2 FQGNSA. The V end was cut by 7 bases, the J end by 4 bases, with 8 bases between. This CDR3 reads CASTQGNQPQHF. The part of the CDR3 DNA that was read is TGTGCCAGCACCCAGGGTAATCAGCCC.

This clone was detected ten times or more. Coverage ceases 3 residues before the CDR3 finishes, and the germline J gene fills in the end. The rearrangement joins TRBV5-4 to TRBJ1-1, with 7 bases aligning to TRBD1. V shed 2 bases and J 1 base; nucleotides not matched to a gene: 2. The CDR3 runs 14 residues. Germline CDR1 SGHNT, CDR2 YYREEE (reference sequence). CDR3 residues: CASSLRDRNTEAFF. The covered CDR3 bases are TGTGCCAGCAGCTTAAGGGACAGGAACACTGAA.

Worth noting for this clone: The CDR3 extends 3 residues past the end of the read, so its final part is completed from the germline J gene. This sequence joins TRBV5-1 and TRBJ1-2; 12 bases match TRBD1. CDR1 is SGHRS and CDR2 is YFSETQ in the germline V gene. The CDR3 loop spans 16 amino acids. The V gene end was trimmed by 4 bases and the J gene end by 7 bases; junction bases not matched to a gene: 11. The CDR3 reads CASSQPTGTGGGGYTF. The DNA read from the CDR3 is TGCGCCAGCAGCCAACCAACCGGGACAGGGGGCGGTGGC.

Ten or more counts support this clone. The CDR3 end falls 3 residues outside the read, so it is completed with the germline J gene. V usage is TRBV7-9 and J usage is TRBJ1-2, with 10 bases lining up with TRBD1. The germline V gene encodes CDR1 SEHNR and CDR2 FQNEAQ (reference sequence). This CDR3 spans 14 amino acids. CDR3 region: CASSLDRGVGGYTF. The part of the CDR3 DNA that was read is TGTGCCAGCAGCTTGGACAGGGGGGTAGGCGGC.

Of note for this clone: The sequenced fragment ends 3 residues before the CDR3 boundary, so the rest is inferred from the germline J gene. This sequence joins TRBV5-1 and TRBJ2-5; TRBD1 matches 9 bases. The CDR3 totals 14 residues. V dropped 1 base and J dropped 5; count of bases not matched to a gene: 3. Germline CDR1 reads SGHRS; CDR2 reads YFSETQ. CDR3 loop: CASSLRTGEETQYF. The DNA read from the CDR3 is TGCGCCAGCAGCTTGAGGACAGGGGAGGAGACC.

There are many counts of this clone. From the germline J gene comes the end of the CDR3, since the read stops 3 residues before it. The V call is TRBV20-1, the J call TRBJ1-1, with TRBD1 as a possible D gene (6 bases). This CDR3 has 15 amino acids. The V and J ends lost 1 base and 4 bases respectively, with 16 bases between them. Germline loops: CDR1 DFQATT, CDR2 SNEGSKA (reference sequence). This CDR3 is CSARGMGAASTEAFF. The CDR3 bases that were read are TGCAGTGCTAGAGGCATGGGGGCTGCTAGCACTGAA.

The sequenced part of the CDR3 DNA is TGTGCCAGCAACCCATTAGCGGGGGGCGAGAGAGAGACC. Protein sequence: CASNPLAGGERET. The CDR3, in full, reads CASNPLAGGERETQYF. The gene calls are TRBV6-2 or TRBV6-3 and TRBJ2-5, with 10 bases aligning to TRBD2. The read ends 3 residues before the CDR3 terminus; that terminus is restored from the germline J gene. From germline, CDR1 is MNHEY and CDR2 SVGEGT. This CDR3 comprises 16 residues. J gave up 4 bases and V 7 bases, and 12 bases lay outside the gene matches.

This clone came up a few times. CDR3 bases read: TGTGCCATCCGGGACAGGGCTGACGAG. Translating it yields CAIRDRADE. The entire CDR3 protein is CAIRDRADEQYF. This chain joins TRBV7-8 and TRBJ2-7; 9 bases fit TRBD1. Sequencing ends 3 residues short of the CDR3 end; the germline J gene provides the rest. CDR3 size: 12 residues. Trimming took 10 bases from V and 5 from J; bases not matched to a gene: 6. Germline values: CDR1 SGHVS, CDR2 FQNEAQ. The entire variable domain, with the rest obtained from reference TRBV7-8 and TRBJ2-7, is as follows: GAGVSQSPRYKVAKRGQDVALRCDPISGHVSLFWYQQALGQGPEFLTYFQNEAQLDKSGLPSDRFFAERPEGSVSTLKIQRTQQEDSAVYLCAIRDRADEQYFGPGTRLTVT.

This clone has at least ten counts. The read gets to within 3 residues of the CDR3 end, and the germline J gene fills in the rest. The chain recombines TRBV30 with TRBJ2-1; the match to TRBD2 covers 13 bases. With V trimmed by 2 bases and J by 8 bases, 6 bases remained unmatched. From germline, CDR1 is GTSNPN and CDR2 SVGIG (reference sequence). This CDR3 region has 15 residues. The CDR3 DNA, read in part, is TGTGCCTGGAGTCGAACTAGCGGGGGGGCAGATGAG. Translation gives CAWSRTSGGADE. The full CDR3 sequence reads CAWSRTSGGADEQFF.

This clone was detected only a few times. The DNA ends 3 residues before the CDR3 does, and the rest of the CDR3 is filled in from the germline J gene. This rearrangement joins TRBV7-9 to TRBJ1-4; 8 bases fit TRBD1. Losses at the gene ends were 4 bases for V and 4 bases for J; bases not matched to a gene: 2. Germline assignment: CDR1 SEHNR and CDR2 FQNEAQ (reference sequence). The length of the CDR3 is 14 residues. CDR3 amino acids: CASSSDRVNEKLFF. Partial CDR3 DNA: TGTGCCAGCAGCTCGGACAGGGTTAATGAAAAA.

There are many counts of this clone. The read is 3 residues too short to cover the CDR3 end, so that end is filled in from the germline J gene. The chain links TRBV7-8 to TRBJ1-5, with D tentatively TRBD1 (6 bases). This CDR3 comprises 13 residues. Germline CDR1 is SGHVS and CDR2 is FQNEAQ. Deletions cut 5 bases from V and 5 bases from J, with 10 bases between. The CDR3 sequence is CASSTGRDQPQHF. Incomplete CDR3 DNA: TGTGCCAGCAGCACAGGGCGTGATCAGCCC.

This clone was seen repeatedly, ten times or more. The CDR3 end falls 3 residues outside the read, so it is completed with the germline J gene. The chain carries TRBV7-3 and TRBJ2-6; D may be TRBD1 or TRBD2 (5 bases each). Trimming cost V 2 bases and J 1 base, with 12 bases left between them. This CDR3 is built from 17 residues. Germline V lookup: CDR1 SGHTA, CDR2 FQGTGA. The part of the CDR3 DNA that was read is TGTGCCAGCAGCTTATCTGGTGAGGGGTCTGGGGCCAACGTC. The encoded protein is CASSLSGEGSGANV. The complete CDR3 protein is CASSLSGEGSGANVLTF.

This clone came up many times. The missing CDR3 end, 3 residues past where the read stops, is filled in from the germline J gene. The chain couples TRBV7-2 to TRBJ2-7, with unresolved D. Germline assignment: CDR1 SGHTA and CDR2 FQGNSA. Trimming pared 1 base from V and 3 bases from J, leaving 13 bases between. This CDR3 comprises 15 residues. CDR3 sequence: CASSLGPTLIYEQYF. The CDR3 bases that were read are TGTGCCAGCAGCTTAGGGCCAACACTAATCTACGAG.

A remark on this clone: The read ends 3 residues early relative to the CDR3; the germline J gene fills the gap. The chain uses TRBV19 and TRBJ1-2; no firm D call. The CDR3 totals 13 residues. Germline assignment: CDR1 LNHDA and CDR2 SQIVND (reference sequence). The CDR3 reads CASRGRSPGGYTF. Partial CDR3 DNA: TGTGCCAGTAGGGGCAGGTCGCCTGGGGGC.

This clone was recorded a few times. From the germline J gene comes the end of the CDR3, since the read stops 3 residues before it. The chain uses TRBV20-1 and TRBJ2-3, with 9 bases aligning to TRBD2. CDR3 length equals 14 residues. The V segment lost 5 bases and the J segment 0 bases; nucleotides outside the gene matches: 3. CDR1 is DFQATT, CDR2 SNEGSKA, per germline (reference sequence). The DNA read from the CDR3 is TGCAGTGCTCGTAGCGGGGGTAGCACAGATACG. Protein product: CSARSGGSTDT. In full, the CDR3 reads CSARSGGSTDTQYF.

This clone was detected ten times or more. The read falls 3 residues short of the CDR3 end, and the missing part is taken from the germline J gene. The V gene is TRBV18, the J gene TRBJ1-2; D not resolved. From germline, CDR1 is KGHSH and CDR2 LQKENI. The CDR3 has 15 amino acids. V was pared by 3 bases and J by 4 bases, with 15 bases between. CDR3 bases read: TGTGCCAGCTCACCCGGCCCCGGGTCCGCCTATGGC. Residues: CASSPGPGSAYG. Given in full, the CDR3 is CASSPGPGSAYGYTF.

This clone was seen a few times. The sequenced fragment ends 3 residues before the CDR3 boundary, so the rest is inferred from the germline J gene. The chain has TRBV30 and TRBJ2-6; 11 bases are shared with TRBD1. V dropped 4 bases and J dropped 0; count of bases not matched to a gene: 11. From germline, CDR1 is GTSNPN and CDR2 SVGIG (reference sequence). The CDR3 has 19 amino acids. The CDR3 sequence is CAWIGQGARTTSGANVLTF. CDR3 DNA, as far as it was read: TGTGCCTGGATAGGACAGGGGGCAAGGACTACCTCTGGGGCCAACGTC.

A remark on this clone: The CDR3 is cut off 3 residues early in the read; its end comes from the germline J gene. The chain carries TRBV19 and TRBJ2-7; 9 nucleotides match TRBD1. Trimming took 5 bases from V and 4 from J; bases not matched to a gene: 9. The V gene's germline CDR1 is LNHDA and CDR2 SQIVND (reference sequence). This CDR3 has 15 amino acids. The covered CDR3 bases are TGTGCCAGTAGTCGACGGGGACAGGGCTTTTACGAG. It specifies CASSRRGQGFYE. The whole CDR3 reads CASSRRGQGFYEQYF.

A remark on this clone: At one boundary the junction diverges from the germline segment, which might be a read error. The CDR3 end is not reached by the read, which stops 3 residues before it; the germline J gene fills it in. This sequence joins TRBV18 and TRBJ1-3, with 7 positions matching TRBD1. The germline V gene encodes CDR1 KGHSH and CDR2 LQKENI. The CDR3 length is 14 residues. The part of the CDR3 DNA that was read is TGTGCCAGCTCACAACAGGGGTCTGGAGACACC. Its protein product is CASSQQGSGDT. The full CDR3 protein is CASSQQGSGDTIYF.

Note on this clone: Read sequence stops 3 residues before the CDR3 end, and the germline J gene provides the missing end. The rearrangement joins TRBV2 to TRBJ1-5; TRBD1 matches at 7 bases. CDR3 length: 14 residues. Germline-derived CDR1 and CDR2 are SNHLY and FYNNEI. Unmatched junction bases numbered 6, after V lost 4 bases and J lost 6 bases. CDR3 sequence: CASSGQGGGQPQHF. The sequenced part of the CDR3 DNA is TGTGCCAGCAGTGGACAGGGCGGTGGTCAGCCC.